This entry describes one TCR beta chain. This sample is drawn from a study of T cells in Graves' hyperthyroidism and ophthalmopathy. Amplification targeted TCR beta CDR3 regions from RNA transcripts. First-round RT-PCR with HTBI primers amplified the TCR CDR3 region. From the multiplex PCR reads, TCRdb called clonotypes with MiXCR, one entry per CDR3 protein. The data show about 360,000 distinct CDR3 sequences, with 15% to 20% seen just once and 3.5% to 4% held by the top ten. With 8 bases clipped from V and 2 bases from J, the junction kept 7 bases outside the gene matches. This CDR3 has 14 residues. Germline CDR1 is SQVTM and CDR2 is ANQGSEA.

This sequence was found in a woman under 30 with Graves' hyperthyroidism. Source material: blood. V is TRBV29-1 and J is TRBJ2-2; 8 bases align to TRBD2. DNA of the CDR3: TGCAGCCCCCGGGGGGGACCTAACACCGGGGAGCTGTTTTTT. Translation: CSPRGGPNTGELFF.